The 2 T cell receptor beta chains below come from one sample, sequenced in a study of cytomegalovirus exposure and HLA in healthy donors (dated by TCRdb to about 2017). The method was the immunoSEQ multiplex PCR assay. For the multiplex PCR, a mixture combining 60 forward primers for TCR Vbeta segments and 13 reverse primers for TCR Jbeta segments was used. What TCRdb holds here is the immuneACCESS table cut down to in-frame rearrangements. Part of the clones is not present; checked against another copy, under half of the missing clones reflect an unresolved V gene, and the others are unexplained. Within this sample are almost 200,000 clones, with about 80% of them counted one time only. The biggest ten clones account for under 4.5% of the sample. The specimen was PBMCs. These receptors were collected from a woman younger than 45 in good health and CMV-seropositive.

The chain joins TRBV6-6 to TRBJ1-6; weak D call: TRBD1 (5 bases). The V gene lost 7 bases and the J gene lost 10 bases, with 20 bases spanning the gap. The CDR3 extends over 15 amino acids. CDR1 MNHNY and CDR2 SVGAGI come from the germline V gene (reference sequence). CDR3 sequence (DNA): TGTGCCAGCACGGGGGACGGGGGGGGTGGGTCACCCCTCCACTTT. It encodes CASTGDGGGGSPLHF.

This clone was counted a single time. This chain links TRBV7-8 with TRBJ2-3, with 9 bases fitting TRBD1. Germline trimming cut 1 base from V and 1 base from J; bases unmatched to any gene: 3. Per germline, CDR1 SGHVS and CDR2 FQNEAQ. CDR3 length equals 16 residues. In DNA form, the CDR3 reads TGTGCCAGCAGCTTAGAATGGACAGGGGGCACAGATACGCAGTATTTT. This codes for CASSLEWTGGTDTQYF.